The entry below gives a single TCR beta chain sequence along with its context. The target antigen is unknown. The junction had 6 bases not matched to a gene; V was cut back by 8 bases and J by 0 bases. There are 14 residues in the CDR3. Germline CDR1 LNHDA, CDR2 SQIVND (reference sequence). This table comes from immunoSEQ multiplex PCR, and its TCRdb copy is limited to in-frame clones, with some not included. The table records about 180,000 clones, approximately 86% of them present only once. The data are from a study of T cell responses to AZD1222 COVID-19 vaccine. Study details: Timing groups of about 4 and about 12 weeks for second doses were pooled.

Whole-study findings and limits: White British ancestry dominated among donors, who included more females, and clonal diversity was possibly underestimated. Targets within unmutated variant regions were reportedly found for nearly half of spike-specific TCRs. The span of vaccine-associated CD4 TCRs extended across spike, with dominance at 160-218 and 743-854.

This sequence joins TRBV19 and TRBJ2-7; 8 bases line up with TRBD1. Sequenced material: peripheral blood, taken on day 0 of AZD1222 vaccination. This clonotype was obtained from an adult in good health. The CDR3 DNA is TGTGCCAGTGCCTGGACAGGGAGCTCCTACGAGCAGTACTTC. It encodes CASAWTGSSYEQYF.